A selection of T cell receptor beta chains follows, all from one sample in a study of cytomegalovirus exposure and HLA in healthy donors. Assay: immunoSEQ multiplex PCR; the TCRdb copy retains only in-frame clones and omits some. This repertoire comprises 55,000 to 85,000 clones; its ten largest clones make up 2% to 3%. Sequencing used PBMCs. The receptors were gathered from a female donor in good health and CMV-seropositive. CDR3s include the opening cysteine and the closing phenylalanine or tryptophan. The D gene is left open where the match is weak.

j_call d_call v_call cdr3_aa cdr3_nt
TRBJ2-1 TRBD2 TRBV6-6 CASSYGLAADNEQFF TGTGCCAGCAGTTACGGACTAGCGGCTGACAATGAGCAGTTCTTC
TRBJ2-3 TRBD1 TRBV5-1 CASSFGDRVTDTQYF TGCGCCAGCAGCTTCGGGGACAGAGTCACAGATACGCAGTATTTT
TRBJ1-6 TRBD1 TRBV6-5 CASSTGTGASPLHF TGTGCCAGCAGTACCGGGACAGGGGCTTCACCCCTCCACTTT
TRBJ2-7 NA TRBV28 CASGGTTYEQYF TGTGCCAGCGGGGGCACGACCTACGAGCAGTACTTC
TRBJ2-7 TRBD2 TRBV5-1 CASSFGAGAYEQYF TGCGCCAGCAGCTTCGGAGCGGGAGCATACGAGCAGTACTTC
TRBJ2-1 TRBD2 TRBV11-2 CASSPRSGVVEQFF TGTGCCAGCAGCCCCCGTAGCGGGGTTGTTGAGCAGTTCTTC
TRBJ1-5 NA TRBV28 CASTTGAQPQHF TGTGCCAGCACAACGGGAGCTCAGCCCCAGCATTTT
TRBJ2-6 NA TRBV9 CASSVALENAGANVLTF TGTGCCAGCAGCGTTGCACTAGAAAATGCTGGGGCCAACGTCCTGACTTTC
TRBJ2-7 TRBD1 TRBV9 CASSVDAGTGGYEQYF TGTGCCAGCAGCGTAGATGCCGGGACAGGGGGTTACGAGCAGTACTTC
TRBJ1-1 NA TRBV9 CASSFLSRKMNTEAFF TGTGCCAGCAGCTTTCTCTCCAGAAAAATGAACACTGAAGCTTTCTTT
TRBJ1-3 TRBD1 TRBV29-1 CSALLTGSGNTIYF TGCAGCGCCCTACTGACAGGGTCCGGAAACACCATATATTTT
TRBJ1-5 TRBD1 TRBV5-6 CASSRDRDNQPQHF TGTGCCAGCAGCAGGGACAGGGACAATCAGCCCCAGCATTTT